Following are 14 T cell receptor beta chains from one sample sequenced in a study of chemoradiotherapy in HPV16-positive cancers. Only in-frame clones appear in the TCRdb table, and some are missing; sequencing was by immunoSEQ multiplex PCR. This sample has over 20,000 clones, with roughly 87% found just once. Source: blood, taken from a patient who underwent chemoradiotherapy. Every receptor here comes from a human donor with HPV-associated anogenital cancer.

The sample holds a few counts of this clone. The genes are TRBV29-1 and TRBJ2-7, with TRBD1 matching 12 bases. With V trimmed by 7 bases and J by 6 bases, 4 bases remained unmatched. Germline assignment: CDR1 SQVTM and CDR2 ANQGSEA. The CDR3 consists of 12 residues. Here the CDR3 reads CSGGQGASEQYF. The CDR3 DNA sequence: TGCAGCGGGGGACAGGGGGCCTCCGAGCAGTACTTC.

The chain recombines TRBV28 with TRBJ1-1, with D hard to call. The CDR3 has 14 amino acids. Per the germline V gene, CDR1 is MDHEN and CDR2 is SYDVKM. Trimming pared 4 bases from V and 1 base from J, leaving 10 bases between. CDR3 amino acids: CASSSEPGNTEAFF. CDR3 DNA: TGTGCCAGCAGTTCCGAACCCGGGAACACTGAAGCTTTCTTT. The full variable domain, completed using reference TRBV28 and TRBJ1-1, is DVKVTQSSRYLVKRTGEKVFLECVQDMDHENMFWYRQDPGLGLRLIYFSYDVKMKEKGDIPEGYSVSREKKERFSLILESASTNQTSMYLCASSSEPGNTEAFFGQGTRLTVV.

Written as DNA, the CDR3 is TGTGCCAGCTCAAGGAAGACCGGGACAGCTAACTATGGCTACACCTTC. Amino acid sequence: CASSRKTGTANYGYTF. The V call is TRBV2, the J call TRBJ1-2; TRBD1 matches at 7 bases. The CDR3 sequence is 16 residues long. Germline V gives CDR1 SNHLY, CDR2 FYNNEI. The trim removed 8 bases at V and 0 bases at J, leaving 12 bases unmatched.

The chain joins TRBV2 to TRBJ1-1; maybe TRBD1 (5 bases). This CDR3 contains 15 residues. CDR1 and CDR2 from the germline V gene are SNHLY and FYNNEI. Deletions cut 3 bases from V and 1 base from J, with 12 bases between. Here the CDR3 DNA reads TGTGCCAGCAGTGACCAGTTGGGGGGGAACACTGAAGCTTTCTTT. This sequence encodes CASSDQLGGNTEAFF.

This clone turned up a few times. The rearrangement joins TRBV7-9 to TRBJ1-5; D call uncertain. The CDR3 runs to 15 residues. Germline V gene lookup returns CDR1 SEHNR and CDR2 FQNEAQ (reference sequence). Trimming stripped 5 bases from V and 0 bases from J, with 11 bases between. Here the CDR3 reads CASSALGGSNQPQHF. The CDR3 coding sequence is TGTGCCAGCAGCGCCCTGGGAGGTAGCAATCAGCCCCAGCATTTT.

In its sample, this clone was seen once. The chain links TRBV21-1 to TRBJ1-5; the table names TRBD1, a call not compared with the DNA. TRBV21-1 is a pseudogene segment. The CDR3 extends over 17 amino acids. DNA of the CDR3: TGTGCCAGCAGCAAAGCCAAACAGGGTAGGGGCAATCAGCCCCAGCATTTT. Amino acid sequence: CASSKAKQGRGNQPQHF.

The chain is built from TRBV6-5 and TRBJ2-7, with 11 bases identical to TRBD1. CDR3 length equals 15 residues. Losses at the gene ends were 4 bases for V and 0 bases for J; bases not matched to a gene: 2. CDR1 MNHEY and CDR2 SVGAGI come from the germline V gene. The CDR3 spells CASSSGTGGSYEQYF. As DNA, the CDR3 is TGTGCCAGCAGTTCCGGGACAGGGGGCTCCTACGAGCAGTACTTC.

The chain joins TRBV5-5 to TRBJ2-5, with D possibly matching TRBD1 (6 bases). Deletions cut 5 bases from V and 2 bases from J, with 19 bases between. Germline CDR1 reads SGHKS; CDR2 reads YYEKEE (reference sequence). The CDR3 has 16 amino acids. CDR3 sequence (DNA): TGTGCCAGCAGTCCGCCCCGAACAGGGCCTCAAGAGACCCAGTACTTC. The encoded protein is CASSPPRTGPQETQYF. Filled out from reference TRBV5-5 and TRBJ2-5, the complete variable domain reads DAGVTQSPTHLIKTRGQQVTLRCSPISGHKSVSWYQQVLGQGPQFIFQYYEKEERGRGNFPDRFSARQFPNYSSELNVNALLLGDSALYLCASSPPRTGPQETQYFGPGTRLLVL.

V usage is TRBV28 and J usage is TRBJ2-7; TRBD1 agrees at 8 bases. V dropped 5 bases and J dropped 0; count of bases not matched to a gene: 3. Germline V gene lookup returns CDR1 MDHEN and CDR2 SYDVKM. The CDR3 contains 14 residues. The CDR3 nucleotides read TGTGCCAGCAGTCCGGGACAGGCCTCCTACGAGCAGTACTTC. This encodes CASSPGQASYEQYF. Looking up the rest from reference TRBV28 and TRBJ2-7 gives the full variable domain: DVKVTQSSRYLVKRTGEKVFLECVQDMDHENMFWYRQDPGLGLRLIYFSYDVKMKEKGDIPEGYSVSREKKERFSLILESASTNQTSMYLCASSPGQASYEQYFGPGTRLTVT.

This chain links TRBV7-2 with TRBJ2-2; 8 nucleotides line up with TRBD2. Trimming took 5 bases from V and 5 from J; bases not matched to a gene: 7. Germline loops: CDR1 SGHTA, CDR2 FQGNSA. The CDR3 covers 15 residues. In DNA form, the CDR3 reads TGTGCCAGCAGCCGTAGCGGGATCGGAACCGGGGAGCTGTTTTTT. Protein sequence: CASSRSGIGTGELFF.

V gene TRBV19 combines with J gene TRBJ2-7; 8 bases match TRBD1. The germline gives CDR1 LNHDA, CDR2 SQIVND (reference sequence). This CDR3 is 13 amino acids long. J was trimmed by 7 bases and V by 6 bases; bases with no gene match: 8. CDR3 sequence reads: CASSRDRFGEQYF. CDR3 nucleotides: TGTGCCAGTAGCAGGGACAGGTTTGGTGAGCAGTACTTC.

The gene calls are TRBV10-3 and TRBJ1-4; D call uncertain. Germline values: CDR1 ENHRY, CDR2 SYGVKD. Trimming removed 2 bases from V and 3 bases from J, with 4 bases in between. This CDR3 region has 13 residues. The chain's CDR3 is CAISEVANEKLFF. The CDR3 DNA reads TGTGCCATCAGTGAGGTAGCTAATGAAAAACTGTTTTTT.

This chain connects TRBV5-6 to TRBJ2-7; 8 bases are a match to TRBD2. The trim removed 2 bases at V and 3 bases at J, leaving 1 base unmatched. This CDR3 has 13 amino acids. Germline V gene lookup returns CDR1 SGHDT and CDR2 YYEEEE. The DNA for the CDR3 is TGTGCCAGCAGCTTCGCGGGGGGCTACGAGCAGTACTTC. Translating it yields CASSFAGGYEQYF.

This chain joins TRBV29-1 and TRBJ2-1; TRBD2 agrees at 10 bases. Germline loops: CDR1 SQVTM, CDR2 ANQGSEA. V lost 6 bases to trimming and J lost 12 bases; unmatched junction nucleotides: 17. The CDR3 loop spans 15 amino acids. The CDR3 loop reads CSVLGLAALPTGQFF. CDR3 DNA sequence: TGCAGCGTCCTAGGACTAGCGGCTCTACCAACTGGGCAGTTCTTC.